This T cell receptor (beta chain) was recorded in a study of T cells after yellow fever vaccination. In this sample, this clonotype turned up a few times. J lost 4 bases, V lost 5 bases, and 9 bases had no gene match. The CDR3 spans 14 residues. The germline CDR1 and CDR2 sequences are DFQATT and SNEGSKA (reference sequence). TCRdb ran MiXCR on the 5' RACE reads and lists one entry per CDR3 protein. The table shows just over 300,000 distinct CDR3 sequences, with around 3.9% occurring only once. The chain employs TRBV20-1 and TRBJ2-3; 7 positions match TRBD2. Sample: PBMCs, taken on the day of the yellow fever booster vaccination. The TCR originated in a man younger than 35 who received the YFV17D yellow fever vaccine. The CDR3 reads CSARYGGGADTQYF. In DNA form, the CDR3 reads TGCAGTGCTCGTTACGGGGGAGGGGCAGATACGCAGTATTTT.